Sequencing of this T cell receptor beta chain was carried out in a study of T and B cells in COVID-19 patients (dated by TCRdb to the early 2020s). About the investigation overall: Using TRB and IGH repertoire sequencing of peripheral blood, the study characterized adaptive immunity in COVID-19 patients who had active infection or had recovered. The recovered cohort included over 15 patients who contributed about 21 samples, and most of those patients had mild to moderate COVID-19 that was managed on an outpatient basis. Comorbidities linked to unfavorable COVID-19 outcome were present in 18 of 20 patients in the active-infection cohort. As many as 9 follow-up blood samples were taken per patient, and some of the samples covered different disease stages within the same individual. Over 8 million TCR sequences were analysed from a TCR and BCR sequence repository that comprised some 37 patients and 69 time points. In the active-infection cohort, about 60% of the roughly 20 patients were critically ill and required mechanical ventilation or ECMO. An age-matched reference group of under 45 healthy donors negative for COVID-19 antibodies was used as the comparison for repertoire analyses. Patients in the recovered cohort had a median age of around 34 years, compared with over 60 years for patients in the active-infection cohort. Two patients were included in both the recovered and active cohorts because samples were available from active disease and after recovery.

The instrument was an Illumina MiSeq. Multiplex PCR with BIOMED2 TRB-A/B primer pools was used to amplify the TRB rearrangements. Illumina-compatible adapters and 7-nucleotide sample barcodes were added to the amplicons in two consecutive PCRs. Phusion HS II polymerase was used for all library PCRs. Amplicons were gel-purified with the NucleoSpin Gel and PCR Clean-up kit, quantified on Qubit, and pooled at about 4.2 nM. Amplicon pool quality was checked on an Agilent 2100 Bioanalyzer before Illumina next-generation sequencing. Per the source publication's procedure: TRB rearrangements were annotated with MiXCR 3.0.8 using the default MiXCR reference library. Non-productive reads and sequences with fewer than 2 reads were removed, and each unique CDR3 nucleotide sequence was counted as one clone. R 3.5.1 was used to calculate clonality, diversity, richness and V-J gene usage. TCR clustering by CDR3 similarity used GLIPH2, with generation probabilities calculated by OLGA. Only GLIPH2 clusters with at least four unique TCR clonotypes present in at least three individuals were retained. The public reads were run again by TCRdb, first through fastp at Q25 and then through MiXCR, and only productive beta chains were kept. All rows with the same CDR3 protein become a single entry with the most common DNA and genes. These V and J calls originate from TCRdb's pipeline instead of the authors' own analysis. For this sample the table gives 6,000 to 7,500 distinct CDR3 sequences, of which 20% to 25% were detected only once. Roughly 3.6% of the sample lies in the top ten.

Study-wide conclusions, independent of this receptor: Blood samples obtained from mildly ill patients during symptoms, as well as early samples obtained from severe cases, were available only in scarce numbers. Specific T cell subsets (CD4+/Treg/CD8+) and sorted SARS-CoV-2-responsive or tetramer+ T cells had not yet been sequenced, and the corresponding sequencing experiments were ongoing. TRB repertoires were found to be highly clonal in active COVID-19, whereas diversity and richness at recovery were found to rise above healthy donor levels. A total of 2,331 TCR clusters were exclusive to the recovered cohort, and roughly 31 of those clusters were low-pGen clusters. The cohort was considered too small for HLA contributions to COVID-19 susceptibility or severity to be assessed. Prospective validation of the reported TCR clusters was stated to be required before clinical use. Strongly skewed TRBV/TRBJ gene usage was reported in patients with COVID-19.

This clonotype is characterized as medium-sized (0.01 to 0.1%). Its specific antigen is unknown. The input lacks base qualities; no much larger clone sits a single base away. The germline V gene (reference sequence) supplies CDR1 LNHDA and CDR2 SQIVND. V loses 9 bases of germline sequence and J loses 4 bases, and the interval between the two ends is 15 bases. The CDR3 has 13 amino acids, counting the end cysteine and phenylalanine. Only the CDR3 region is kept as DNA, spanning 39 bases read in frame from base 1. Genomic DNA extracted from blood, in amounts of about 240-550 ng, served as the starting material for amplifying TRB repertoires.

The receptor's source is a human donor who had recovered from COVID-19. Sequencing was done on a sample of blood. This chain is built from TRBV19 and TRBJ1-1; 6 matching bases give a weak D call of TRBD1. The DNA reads TGTGCCAGCGGGAGTGGGGGGGCCACTGAAGCTTTCTTT. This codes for CASGSGGATEAFF.